Each of the 32 T cell receptor beta chains below was sequenced from the same sample in a study of blood T cell repertoires in COVID-19. TCRdb's copy holds only in-frame clones and misses some; the assay was immunoSEQ multiplex PCR. The table includes some 130,000 clones, roughly three quarters detected once. The specimen sequenced was peripheral blood. The receptors here all came from a woman aged 65 to 85 with acute or convalescent COVID-19.

The genes are TRBV2 and TRBJ1-2; possible D gene TRBD1, 6 bases. The CDR3 has 13 amino acids. V was cut by 8 bases and J by 7 bases, with 17 bases left in between. The germline gives CDR1 SNHLY, CDR2 FYNNEI. The CDR3 reads CASLLVRDTGYTF. The DNA of the CDR3 is TGTGCCAGCCTCTTGGTTCGGGACACTGGCTACACCTTC.

The rearrangement joins TRBV28 to TRBJ1-1; possibly TRBD1 for D (5 bases). Germline CDR1 MDHEN, CDR2 SYDVKM. V was clipped by 2 bases and J by 4 bases, with 14 bases between them. The CDR3 runs 15 residues. For the CDR3, the DNA is TGTGCCAGCAGTTTAACGCAGGGACTAGGCACTGAAGCTTTCTTT. It translates to CASSLTQGLGTEAFF.

This sequence joins TRBV27 and TRBJ2-7; 10 nucleotides agree with TRBD2. Germline V gene sequence: CDR1 MNHEY, CDR2 SMNVEV (reference sequence). Trimming took 8 bases from V and 2 from J; bases not matched to a gene: 12. There are 16 residues in the CDR3. This CDR3 is CASGHVTSGSPYEQYF. DNA of the CDR3: TGTGCCAGCGGCCATGTGACTAGCGGGTCCCCCTACGAGCAGTACTTC.

This chain uses TRBV28 with TRBJ2-5, with D unresolved. This CDR3 is built from 16 residues. Germline CDR1 is MDHEN and CDR2 is SYDVKM. V lost 7 bases and J lost 0, with 18 bases in between. In DNA form, the CDR3 reads TGTGCCAGCACCACCCCCCCGAGGAACCACCAAGAGACCCAGTACTTC. The encoded protein is CASTTPPRNHQETQYF.

This clone has a handful of counts. The chain joins TRBV9 to TRBJ1-4; D remains unclear. V was shortened by 4 bases and J by 8 bases, with 6 bases between the two germline ends. Germline V lookup: CDR1 SGDLS, CDR2 YYNGEE. The CDR3 contains 11 residues. CDR3 bases: TGTGCCAGCAGCAACGAGGAAAAACTGTTTTTT. Its translation: CASSNEEKLFF.

This clone was counted ten times or more. Here the CDR3 reads CASSQGGGYTF. The CDR3 bases are TGTGCCAGCAGTCAAGGGGGCGGCTACACCTTC. The chain joins TRBV27 to TRBJ1-2; 7 bases fit TRBD1. V lost 5 bases and J lost 8; bases outside the gene matches: 2. The CDR3 totals 11 residues. Germline lookup yields CDR1 MNHEY and CDR2 SMNVEV (reference sequence).

This clone has only a few counts. Here the CDR3 DNA reads TGCGCCAGCAGCTTGGGTTCAGCCTACGAGCAGTACTTC. This codes for CASSLGSAYEQYF. V and J are TRBV5-1 and TRBJ2-7; D not resolved. Germline V gives CDR1 SGHRS, CDR2 YFSETQ. This CDR3 is built from 13 residues. Between the trimmed V and J ends, which lost 0 bases and 2 bases, there was a span of 6 bases.

This chain links TRBV5-1 with TRBJ2-7; maybe TRBD2 (5 bases). CDR1 SGHRS and CDR2 YFSETQ come from the germline V gene. The CDR3 totals 15 residues. With 0 bases removed from V and 5 bases from J, the gap between germline ends came to 15 bases. The DNA for the CDR3 is TGCGCCAGCAGCTTGGGCCAACGGGGTTTTGACGAGCAGTACTTC. This translates into CASSLGQRGFDEQYF.

V gene TRBV7-2 combines with J gene TRBJ1-2, with 7 bases identical to TRBD1. The CDR3 runs to 13 residues. Germline V gene data show CDR1 as SGHTA and CDR2 as FQGNSA. Trimming cost V 0 bases and J 8 bases; bases outside gene matches: 3. CDR3 protein: CASSLADRRGYTF. For the CDR3, the DNA is TGTGCCAGCAGCTTAGCGGACAGGAGGGGCTACACCTTC.

This clone was found once. The chain joins TRBV7-9 to TRBJ2-5; the match to TRBD2 covers 14 bases. Germline loops: CDR1 SEHNR, CDR2 FQNEAQ (reference sequence). This CDR3 has 18 residues. The V and J ends lost 6 bases and 2 bases, in that order; junction bases with no gene match: 11. The CDR3 protein is CASSLGLAGGEGQETQYF. In nucleotides, the CDR3 is TGTGCCAGCAGTCTCGGACTAGCGGGGGGTGAAGGGCAAGAGACCCAGTACTTC. The whole variable domain, filled in from reference TRBV7-9 and TRBJ2-5, reads DTGVSQNPRHKITKRGQNVTFRCDPISEHNRLYWYRQTLGQGPEFLTYFQNEAQLEKSRLLSDRFSAERPKGSFSTLEIQRTEQGDSAMYLCASSLGLAGGEGQETQYFGPGTRLLVL.

This clone was detected only a few times. The chain carries TRBV6-5 and TRBJ1-2, with 10 nucleotides matching TRBD1. Germline loops: CDR1 MNHEY, CDR2 SVGAGI. Trimming cost V 6 bases and J 7 bases; bases outside gene matches: 8. The CDR3 contains 14 residues. CDR3 loop: CASRETGGGTGYTF. The CDR3 DNA is TGTGCCAGCAGGGAGACAGGGGGCGGTACTGGCTACACCTTC.

This clone turned up a few times. This sequence joins TRBV7-3 and TRBJ2-5, with D unclear. The CDR3 is 13 residues long. From germline, CDR1 is SGHTA and CDR2 FQGTGA. V lost 1 base and J 4 bases, leaving 7 bases between the germline ends. The CDR3 reads CASSLRAAETQYF. The CDR3 nucleotides read TGTGCCAGCAGCTTAAGGGCAGCAGAGACCCAGTACTTC. Looking up the rest from reference TRBV7-3 and TRBJ2-5 gives the full variable domain: GAGVSQTPSNKVTEKGKYVELRCDPISGHTALYWYRQSLGQGPEFLIYFQGTGAADDSGLPNDRFFAVRPEGSVSTLKIQRTERGDSAVYLCASSLRAAETQYFGPGTRLLVL.

The genes are TRBV5-1 and TRBJ2-2, with 10 bases aligning to TRBD1. The CDR3 has 16 amino acids. Germline values: CDR1 SGHRS, CDR2 YFSETQ. The trim removed 4 bases at V and 1 base at J, leaving 4 bases unmatched. The chain's CDR3 is CASSPGTGVNTGELFF. The CDR3, as DNA: TGCGCCAGCAGCCCCGGGACAGGGGTGAACACCGGGGAGCTGTTTTTT.

Comment on this clone: Its ends do not fully match the called genes, so a read error is possible. The V call is TRBV27, the J call TRBJ2-6; tentative D call: TRBD2 (5 bases). This CDR3 contains 17 residues. CDR1 is MNHEY, CDR2 SMNVEV, per germline (reference sequence). The CDR3 loop reads CASCLWPRGSGANVLTF. CDR3 nucleotides: TGTGCCAGCTGTTTATGGCCCCGGGGAAGCGGGGCCAACGTCCTGACTTTC.

A single count supports this clone. The gene calls are TRBV24-1 and TRBJ2-1; a possible D gene is TRBD1 (6 bases). With 4 bases removed from V and 3 bases from J, the gap between germline ends came to 12 bases. Germline CDR1 is KGHDR and CDR2 is SFDVKD. This CDR3 has 15 residues. CDR3 region: CATSEETGRYNEQFF. The CDR3, as DNA: TGTGCCACCAGTGAAGAAACAGGGCGCTACAATGAGCAGTTCTTC.

The rearrangement joins TRBV13 to TRBJ1-2; TRBD1 matches at 12 bases. Germline lookup yields CDR1 PRHDT and CDR2 FYEKMQ (reference sequence). Trimming took 0 bases from V and 6 from J; bases not matched to a gene: 8. This CDR3 is built from 17 residues. The CDR3 loop is CASSLGPRDRGHNGYTF. The DNA for the CDR3 is TGTGCCAGCAGCTTAGGTCCTCGGGACAGGGGGCATAATGGCTACACCTTC.

This chain joins TRBV24-1 and TRBJ1-5, with TRBD1 matching over 8 bases. The V and J ends lost 2 bases and 3 bases, in that order; junction bases with no gene match: 5. The CDR3 contains 16 residues. Germline CDR1 KGHDR, CDR2 SFDVKD. The DNA of the CDR3 is TGTGCCACCAGTGATTCTCGGCAGGGGGCCAATCAGCCCCAGCATTTT. Amino acids: CATSDSRQGANQPQHF.

DNA of the CDR3: TGTGCCAGCAGTGAAGGGGGAGGTAATTCACCCCTCCACTTT. Protein product: CASSEGGGNSPLHF. The V gene is TRBV6-1, the J gene TRBJ1-6; D uncertain. Trimming took 1 base from V and 6 from J, leaving 7 bases between them. Per the germline V gene, CDR1 is MNHNS and CDR2 is SASEGT. This CDR3 is built from 14 residues.

The rearrangement joins TRBV19 to TRBJ2-3; D remains ambiguous. CDR1 and CDR2 (germline): LNHDA, SQIVND (reference sequence). Trimming stripped 5 bases from V and 3 bases from J, with 9 bases between. The CDR3 extends over 13 amino acids. CDR3 region: CASSLASTDTQYF. CDR3 bases: TGTGCCAGTAGTCTGGCCAGTACAGATACGCAGTATTTT.

The genes are TRBV9 and TRBJ1-1, with TRBD1 as a possible D gene (6 bases). Trimming pared 3 bases from V and 2 bases from J, leaving 8 bases between. The CDR3 loop spans 13 amino acids. Germline lookup yields CDR1 SGDLS and CDR2 YYNGEE. The CDR3: CASSGQVNTEAFF. CDR3 bases: TGTGCCAGCAGCGGACAGGTAAACACTGAAGCTTTCTTT.

This clone appeared a single time. The chain employs TRBV28 and TRBJ1-3; D not resolved. Per the germline V gene, CDR1 is MDHEN and CDR2 is SYDVKM. The CDR3 consists of 12 residues. Trimming shortened V by 3 bases and J by 4 bases, and 4 bases separated the two germline ends. CDR3 nucleotide sequence: TGTGCCAGCAGTTTTCGGGGAAACACCATATATTTT. This codes for CASSFRGNTIYF. Looking up the rest from reference TRBV28 and TRBJ1-3 gives the full variable domain: DVKVTQSSRYLVKRTGEKVFLECVQDMDHENMFWYRQDPGLGLRLIYFSYDVKMKEKGDIPEGYSVSREKKERFSLILESASTNQTSMYLCASSFRGNTIYFGEGSWLTVV.

The V gene is TRBV27, the J gene TRBJ2-1, with 10 bases that match TRBD2. The germline CDR1 and CDR2 sequences are MNHEY and SMNVEV (reference sequence). The V segment lost 0 bases and the J segment 4 bases; nucleotides outside the gene matches: 3. CDR3 length: 16 residues. DNA of the CDR3: TGTGCCAGCAGTTTATCCCGACTAGCGGGTTACAATGAGCAGTTCTTC. It is translated as CASSLSRLAGYNEQFF.

V is TRBV3-1 (or the pseudogene TRBV3-2) and J is TRBJ2-5, with 8 bases lining up with TRBD2. The CDR3 has 15 residues. The V and J ends lost 4 bases and 2 bases, in that order; junction bases with no gene match: 6. Germline CDR1 and CDR2: LGHDT and YNNKEL (reference sequence). The CDR3 coding sequence is TGTGCCAGCAGCCCGAGCGGGGGACTTCAAGAGACCCAGTACTTC. Translation: CASSPSGGLQETQYF.

This clone was observed a handful of times. The rearrangement links TRBV4-1 to TRBJ1-2, with 7 positions matching TRBD1. The CDR3 is 14 residues long. With 0 bases clipped from V and 4 bases from J, the junction kept 2 bases outside the gene matches. Germline V gives CDR1 MGHRA, CDR2 YSYEKL. In nucleotides, the CDR3 is TGCGCCAGCAGCCAAGAAGGACAGGTCTATGGCTACACCTTC. The encoded protein is CASSQEGQVYGYTF.

The table lists this clone with many counts. The V gene is TRBV2, the J gene TRBJ1-6; D is ambiguous. V lost 10 bases and J 0 bases, leaving 7 bases between the germline ends. There are 13 residues in the CDR3. Germline V CDR1 and CDR2: SNHLY, FYNNEI. CDR3 protein: CATGSSYNSPLHF. The CDR3 DNA sequence: TGTGCCACCGGTAGCTCCTATAATTCACCCCTCCACTTT.

V gene TRBV2 combines with J gene TRBJ1-1; the D is unclear. Trimming removed 8 bases from V and 11 bases from J, with 12 bases in between. The CDR3 runs to 10 residues. From germline, CDR1 is SNHLY and CDR2 FYNNEI. CDR3 DNA: TGTGCCAGCCTTACAACCTGGGCTTTCTTT. The encoded protein is CASLTTWAFF.

This clone was picked up one time. The genes are TRBV5-3 and TRBJ2-2; D may be TRBD2 (7 bases). TRBV5-3 is given ORF status, its function remaining uncertain. The V and J ends lost 2 bases and 3 bases respectively, with 17 bases between them. The CDR3 covers 17 residues. The CDR3 reads CARSFYGGQKDTGELFF. DNA of the CDR3: TGTGCCAGAAGCTTCTACGGGGGGCAAAAGGACACCGGGGAGCTGTTTTTT.

V gene TRBV6-6 combines with J gene TRBJ1-4, with TRBD1 identical over 8 bases. CDR3 length: 16 amino acids. V lost 2 bases, J lost 5 bases, and 7 bases stayed unmatched. CDR1 and CDR2 (germline): MNHNY, SVGAGI (reference sequence). The CDR3 DNA reads TGTGCCAGCAGTTACACAGGACAGGGCGGGAATGAAAAACTGTTTTTT. Protein sequence: CASSYTGQGGNEKLFF.

The J gene is TRBJ1-6, the V gene TRBV7-2; D gene uncertain. Trimming pared 1 base from V and 7 bases from J, leaving 8 bases between. The CDR3 covers 14 residues. Germline CDR1 is SGHTA and CDR2 is FQGNSA. CDR3 nucleotides: TGTGCCAGCAGCTTAGAACAGAAAAATTCACCCCTCCACTTT. Protein: CASSLEQKNSPLHF.

This chain uses TRBV5-5 with TRBJ2-7; TRBD2 agrees at 13 bases. Germline V gene data show CDR1 as SGHKS and CDR2 as YYEKEE (reference sequence). With 7 bases clipped from V and 5 bases from J, the junction kept 3 bases outside the gene matches. This CDR3 region has 13 residues. CDR3 sequence (DNA): TGTGCCAGCGGTGGACTAGCGGGAGACGAGCAGTACTTC. Amino acids: CASGGLAGDEQYF. Supplemented by reference TRBV5-5 and TRBJ2-7, the full variable domain reads DAGVTQSPTHLIKTRGQQVTLRCSPISGHKSVSWYQQVLGQGPQFIFQYYEKEERGRGNFPDRFSARQFPNYSSELNVNALLLGDSALYLCASGGLAGDEQYFGPGTRLTVT.

This clone has at least ten counts. The chain has TRBV12-5 and TRBJ2-2; no clear D. This CDR3 has 11 amino acids. V was cut by 3 bases and J by 10 bases, with 6 bases left in between. CDR1 is LGHNT, CDR2 FRNRAP, per germline. The CDR3 nucleotides read TGTGCTAGTGGTTTACAGTTGGAGCTGTTTTTT. It yields the protein CASGLQLELFF.

The rearrangement joins TRBV3-1 (or the pseudogene TRBV3-2) to TRBJ1-3; the D gene is possibly TRBD1 (6 bases). V gave up 4 bases and J gave up 0 bases, with 7 bases separating them. The CDR3 runs to 14 residues. Germline V lookup: CDR1 LGHDT, CDR2 YNNKEL (reference sequence). The CDR3 loop is CASSPGVSGNTIYF. CDR3 bases: TGTGCCAGCAGCCCAGGGGTCTCTGGAAACACCATATATTTT.